This T cell receptor (beta chain) emerged from a study of shared clonotypes between healthy human individuals. TCRdb's table, derived via immunoSEQ multiplex PCR, lists solely in-frame clones and lacks some. The sample lists over a million clones, about four fifths occurring once. All participating donors were Caucasian adults from Nashville, Tennessee. From CD4+ cells came CD45RA+ naive and CD45RA-negative memory subsets. Germline CDR1 and CDR2: SGHRS and YFSETQ. The CDR3 is made up of 17 amino acids. J was trimmed by 0 bases and V by 7 bases; bases with no gene match: 13. Material for sequencing was memory CD4+ T cells from PBMCs. The subset denotes: CD45RA-negative fraction. The rearrangement uses TRBV5-1 and TRBJ2-5; 9 bases match TRBD1. This clonotype was obtained from a young man in good health. Some clones in this sample may be carry-over from other donors' samples. The CDR3 DNA is TGCGCCAGCGCGGGACAGGGTGGCCCCCAGTACCAAGAGACCCAGTACTTC. It is translated as CASAGQGGPQYQETQYF.